This T cell receptor (beta chain) was sequenced during a study of tumor-infiltrating lymphocytes in primary liver carcinoma. Across the whole study: Surgical resection treated primary liver carcinoma in the patients.

The blood RNA (from unsorted whole blood) was obtained, and germline DNA was also extracted. Germline V CDR1 and CDR2: LGHNA, YSLEER. Trimming cost V 3 bases and J 6 bases, with 12 bases left between them. The CDR3 loop spans 13 amino acids. This clonotype was observed once. One base away lies a much larger clone, so this may be a sequencing read error. Starting from around 0.45 ug of total RNA, TCR beta cDNA was produced with a primer in the constant region. The TCR beta library was amplified through three nested multiplex PCR rounds in a modified ARM-PCR procedure. The first two PCR rounds, roughly 10 cycles each, used TRBV1-TRBV30 forward primers and a C-beta reverse primer. Using its own MiXCR run on the multiplex PCR reads, TCRdb lists one record per CDR3 protein. The data show about 320,000 distinct CDR3 sequences, 55% to 65% seen once.

This clonotype was obtained from a man aged 35 to 55 with primary liver carcinoma and hepatitis B virus infection. The sample was peripheral blood. This chain uses TRBV4-3 with TRBJ2-7; D possibly corresponds to TRBD1 (5 bases). The CDR3 loop reads CASSHPGRPEQYF. The DNA of the CDR3 is TGCGCCAGCAGCCACCCAGGGCGGCCCGAGCAGTACTTC.